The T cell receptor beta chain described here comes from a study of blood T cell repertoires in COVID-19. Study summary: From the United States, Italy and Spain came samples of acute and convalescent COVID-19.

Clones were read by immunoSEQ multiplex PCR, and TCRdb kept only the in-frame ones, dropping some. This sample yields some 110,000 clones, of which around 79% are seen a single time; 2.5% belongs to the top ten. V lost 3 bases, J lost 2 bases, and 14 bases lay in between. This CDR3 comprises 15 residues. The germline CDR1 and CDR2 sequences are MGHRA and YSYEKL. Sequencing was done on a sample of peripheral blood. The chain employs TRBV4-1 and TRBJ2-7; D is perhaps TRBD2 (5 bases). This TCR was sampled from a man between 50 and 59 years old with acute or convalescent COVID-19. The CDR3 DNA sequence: TGCGCCAGCAGCCAGGCGGACTTGGCGGCCTACGAGCAGTACTTC. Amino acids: CASSQADLAAYEQYF.